This TCR beta chain was sequenced in a study of radiation and T cells in renal cell carcinoma. Study details: Nephrectomy followed 15 Gy stereotactic body radiation by 4 weeks. Study results and limitations: Pretreatment tumor biopsies were lacking, so baseline clonotypes are unknown. Top tumor clonotypes rose in blood 2 weeks post-radiation, then contracted.

The repertoire was sequenced with immunoSEQ multiplex PCR; TCRdb's copy has only in-frame clones and lacks some. The table lists 120,000 to 150,000 clones, less than 90% of them singletons, with approximately 22% in the top ten. The CDR3 has 15 amino acids. Deletions cut 2 bases from V and 5 bases from J, with 17 bases between. CDR1 SGDLS and CDR2 YYNGEE come from the germline V gene. On this clone: Its antigen is not identified.

Time point specified: baseline pretreatment blood. As to treatment: 15 Gy SBRT to primary tumor, nephrectomy 4 weeks later. V and J are TRBV9 and TRBJ2-7; possibly TRBD1 for D (6 bases). The clonotype was recovered from a woman aged 45-59 years with renal cell carcinoma. This specimen was blood, taken from a patient whose treatment included radiotherapy and nephrectomy. DNA of the CDR3: TGTGCCAGCAGCGTCCGCTGGCGGACAGATGACGAGCAGTACTTC. This gives the protein CASSVRWRTDDEQYF.